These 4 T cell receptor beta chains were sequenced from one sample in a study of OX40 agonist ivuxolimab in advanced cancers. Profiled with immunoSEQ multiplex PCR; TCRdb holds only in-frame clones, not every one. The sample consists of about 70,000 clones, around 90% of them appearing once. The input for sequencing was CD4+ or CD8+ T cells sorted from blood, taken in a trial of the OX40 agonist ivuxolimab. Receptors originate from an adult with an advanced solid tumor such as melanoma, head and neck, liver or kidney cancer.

CDR3 nucleotides: TGCGCCAGCAGAACGGGACTAGCGGAATACAATGAGCAGTTCTTC. Translation: CASRTGLAEYNEQFF. The chain employs TRBV5-1 and TRBJ2-1, with TRBD2 identical over 11 bases. CDR1 and CDR2 (germline): SGHRS, YFSETQ. With 5 bases clipped from V and 4 bases from J, the junction kept 5 bases outside the gene matches. CDR3 length: 15 amino acids.

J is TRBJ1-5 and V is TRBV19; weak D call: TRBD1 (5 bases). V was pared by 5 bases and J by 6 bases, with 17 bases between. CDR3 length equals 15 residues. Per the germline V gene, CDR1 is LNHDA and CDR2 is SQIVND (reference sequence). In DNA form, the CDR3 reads TGTGCCAGTAGTCCCTCTCCGGGGGGAGGTCAGCCCCAGCATTTT. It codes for CASSPSPGGGQPQHF.

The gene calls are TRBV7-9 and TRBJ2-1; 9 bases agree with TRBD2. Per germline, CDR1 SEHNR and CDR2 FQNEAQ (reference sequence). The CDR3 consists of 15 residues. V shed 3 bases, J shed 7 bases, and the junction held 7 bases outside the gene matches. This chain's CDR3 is CASSFGLAGMNEQFF. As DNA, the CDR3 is TGTGCCAGCAGCTTTGGCCTAGCGGGAATGAATGAGCAGTTCTTC.

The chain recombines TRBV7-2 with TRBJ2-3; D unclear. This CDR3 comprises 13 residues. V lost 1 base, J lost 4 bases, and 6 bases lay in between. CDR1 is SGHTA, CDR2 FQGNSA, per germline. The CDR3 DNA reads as TGTGCCAGCAGCTTAGGGAATGCAGATACGCAGTATTTT. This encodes CASSLGNADTQYF. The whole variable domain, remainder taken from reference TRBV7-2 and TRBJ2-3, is GAGVSQSPSNKVTEKGKDVELRCDPISGHTALYWYRQSLGQGLEFLIYFQGNSAPDKSGLPSDRFSAERTGGSVSTLTIQRTQQEDSAVYLCASSLGNADTQYFGPGTRLTVL.